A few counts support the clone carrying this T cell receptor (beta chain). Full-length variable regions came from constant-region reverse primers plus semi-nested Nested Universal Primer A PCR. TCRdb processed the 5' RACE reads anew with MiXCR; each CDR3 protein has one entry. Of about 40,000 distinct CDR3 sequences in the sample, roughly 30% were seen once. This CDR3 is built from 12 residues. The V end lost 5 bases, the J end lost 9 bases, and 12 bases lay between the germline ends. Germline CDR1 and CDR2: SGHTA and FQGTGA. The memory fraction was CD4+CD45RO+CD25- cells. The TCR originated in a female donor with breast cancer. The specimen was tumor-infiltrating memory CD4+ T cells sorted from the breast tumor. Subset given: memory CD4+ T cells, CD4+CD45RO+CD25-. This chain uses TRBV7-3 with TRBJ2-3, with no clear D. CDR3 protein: CASSRPLDTQYF. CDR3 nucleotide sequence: TGTGCCAGCAGCCGCCCTTTAGACACGCAGTATTTT.